Included here is one T cell receptor (beta chain) sequence, with context. This clone's antigen is unknown. Base qualities were left out, and no much larger clone turns up one base away. Reading the germline V gene gives CDR1 KGHSH and CDR2 LQKENI. The germline V and J ends show losses of 1 base and 4 bases respectively, and no gene match explains 6 bases of the junction. There are 16 amino acids in the CDR3, from cysteine to phenylalanine inclusive. Kept here is only the CDR3 DNA, which spans 48 bases and is read in frame from base 1. TCRbeta CDR3 regions were amplified from genomic DNA using the immunoSEQ Assay, a bias-controlled multiplex PCR. Per the original workflow: The number of nucleated cells in each sample was estimated by amplification of reference gene primers within the assay. To quantify the absolute abundance of each unique TCRbeta CDR3 rearrangement, sequence reads were collapsed and filtered. Productive Simpson clonality was computed per sample as the square root of Simpson's diversity index over productive rearrangements. TCRdb limited this immuneACCESS table to in-frame rearrangements with V and J called. A share of clones is missing; checked studies link under half to unresolved V genes, and the rest is unexplained. That table supplies the V and J calls and clone size; D and trimming were determined from the DNA. Within this sample are roughly 30,000 clones, with about 87% of them counted one time only. 62% of the sample lies in the top ten.

Collaborating institutions collected whole blood in K2EDTA tubes following their own protocols. For TCRbeta analysis, collaborators shipped samples in one of three forms: frozen whole blood, isolated PBMCs, or DNA extracted from either of those sample types. These data are taken from a study of blood T cell repertoires in COVID-19 (dated by TCRdb to the early 2020s). Regarding the research as a whole: The collaborator samples originated in the United States, Italy and Spain and spanned the acute and convalescent phases of COVID-19. Samples came from the ongoing ImmuneRACE study (first 160 participants) plus 1,254 subjects from 6 global collaborators. A freely available public database, intended as a resource for researchers studying the immune response to SARS-CoV-2, is where the repertoires were released. The dataset comprised deeply sampled blood TCRbeta repertoires from subjects exposed to, actively infected with, or recovered from COVID-19. Nearly every sample came with metadata listing a de-identified subject ID, COVID-19 status, age in years and sex. The prospective study material was composed of cDNA or gDNA derived from T cells, B-cell-depleted T cells, or PBMCs. HLA class I and class II types, where available, came from metadata supplied by the sample provider rather than from assay-based typing. General conclusions and limits of the study: How much clinical and demographic metadata was included differed by source and by participant, and the metadata was provided uncurated.

Input material: peripheral blood. The TCR was taken from a man in his 70s with acute or convalescent COVID-19. The chain is encoded by TRBV18 joined to TRBJ1-4, with 7 bases matching TRBD1. In nucleotide form, the sequence is TGTGCCAGCTCACCACGACAGGGAGCGGGTAATGAAAAACTGTTTTTT. It specifies CASSPRQGAGNEKLFF.